Reported below is one TCR beta chain. TCRdb fed the RT-PCR reads into MiXCR, producing one record per CDR3 protein. The data contain some 550,000 distinct CDR3 sequences, under 25% of them singletons. V lost 1 base, J lost 5 bases, and 6 bases stayed unmatched. The length of the CDR3 is 14 residues. Germline CDR1 DFQATT, CDR2 SNEGSKA (reference sequence). This sample was taken from a study of response to subunit inactivated influenza vaccine. These same data were also listed under a study on T cells expressing NK-cell markers. Per that study: Generation of TCR beta cDNA was performed by 5'RACE template switching incorporating UMIs.

The receptor was derived from a man between 45 and 60 years old who received an inactivated influenza vaccine. J is TRBJ1-1 and V is TRBV20-1; 8 nucleotides agree with TRBD1. The specimen comprised CD4+ T cells sorted from PBMCs, sampled less than 13 days after vaccination. CDR3 in DNA: TGCAGTGCTAGAGCTGGACAGGGCCGGACTGAAGCTTTCTTT. This translates into CSARAGQGRTEAFF.